The entry that follows covers one TCR beta chain sequence. Sequencing of TCR beta, carried out with a high-throughput approach, was applied to CD8+ and CD4+ T cells from the blood. An amount of RNA that ranged from roughly 0.45 to 1 ug was reverse transcribed with random hexamers. An immunoSEQ multiplex PCR generated amplified TCR beta CDR3 products spanning 54 Vbeta and 13 Jbeta. A single record per CDR3 protein comes from TCRdb applying MiXCR to the immunoSEQ multiplex PCR reads. The sample has about 300,000 distinct CDR3 sequences; approximately 90% are singletons. The data stem from a study of CD8 T cells in Susac syndrome. This TCR was recovered from a human donor with multiple sclerosis. Input material: CD4+ T cells from PBMCs.

This CDR3 is CASSQEERYNSPLHF. The CDR3 DNA sequence: TGTGCCAGCAGCCAAGAGGAGAGGTATAATTCACCCCTCCACTTT. The chain recombines TRBV3-1 with TRBJ1-6; no reliable D call. There are 15 residues in the CDR3. Trimming stripped 0 bases from V and 4 bases from J, with 7 bases between. Germline V gene sequence: CDR1 LGHDT, CDR2 YNNKEL (reference sequence).